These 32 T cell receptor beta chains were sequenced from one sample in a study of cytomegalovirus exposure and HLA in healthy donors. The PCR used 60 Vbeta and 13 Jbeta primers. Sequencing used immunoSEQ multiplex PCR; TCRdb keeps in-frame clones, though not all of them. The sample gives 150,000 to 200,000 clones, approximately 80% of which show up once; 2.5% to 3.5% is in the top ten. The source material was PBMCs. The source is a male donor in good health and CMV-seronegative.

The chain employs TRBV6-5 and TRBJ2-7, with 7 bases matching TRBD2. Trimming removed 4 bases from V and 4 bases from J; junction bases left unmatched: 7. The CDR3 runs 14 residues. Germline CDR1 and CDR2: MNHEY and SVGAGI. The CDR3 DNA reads TGTGCCAGCAGTTGGGACTCAGCGGGGTACGAGCAGTACTTC. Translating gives CASSWDSAGYEQYF.

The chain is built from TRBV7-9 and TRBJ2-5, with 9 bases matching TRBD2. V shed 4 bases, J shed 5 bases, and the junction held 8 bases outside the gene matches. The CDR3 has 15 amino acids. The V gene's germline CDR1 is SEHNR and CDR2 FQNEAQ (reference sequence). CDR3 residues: CASSSTGTSSETQYF. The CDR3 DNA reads TGTGCCAGCAGCTCAACGGGGACTAGCTCGGAGACCCAGTACTTC.

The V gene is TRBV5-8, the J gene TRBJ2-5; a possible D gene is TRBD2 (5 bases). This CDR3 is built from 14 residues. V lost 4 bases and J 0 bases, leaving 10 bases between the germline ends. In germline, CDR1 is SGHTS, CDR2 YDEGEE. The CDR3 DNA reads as TGTGCCAGCAGCGAAAACGGGGACCAAGAGACCCAGTACTTC. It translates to CASSENGDQETQYF.

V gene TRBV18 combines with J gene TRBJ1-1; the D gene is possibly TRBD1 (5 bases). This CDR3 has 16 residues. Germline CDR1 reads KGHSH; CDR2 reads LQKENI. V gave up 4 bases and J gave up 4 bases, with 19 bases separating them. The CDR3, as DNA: TGTGCCAGCTCACGCCAGGGAACGGATCGGATCACTGAAGCTTTCTTT. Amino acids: CASSRQGTDRITEAFF.

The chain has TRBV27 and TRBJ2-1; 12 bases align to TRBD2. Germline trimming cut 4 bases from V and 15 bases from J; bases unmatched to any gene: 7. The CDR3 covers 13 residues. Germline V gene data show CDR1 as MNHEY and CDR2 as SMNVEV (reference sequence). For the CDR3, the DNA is TGTGCCAGCAGTTCCGGACTAGCGGGAAGCCGGTTCTTC. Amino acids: CASSSGLAGSRFF.

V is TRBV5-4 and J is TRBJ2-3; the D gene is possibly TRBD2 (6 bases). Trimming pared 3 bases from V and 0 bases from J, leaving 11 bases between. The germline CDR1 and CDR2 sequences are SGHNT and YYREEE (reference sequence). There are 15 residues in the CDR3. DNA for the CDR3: TGTGCCAGCAGCTATGGTGGGACTAGCACAGATACGCAGTATTTT. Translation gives CASSYGGTSTDTQYF.

In nucleotides, the CDR3 is TGTGCCAGCAGTCCCTGGCGGGATTACAATGAGCAGTTCTTC. Protein: CASSPWRDYNEQFF. The chain links TRBV2 to TRBJ2-1, with TRBD2 as a possible D gene (6 bases). V shed 5 bases and J shed 4 bases, with 12 bases lying between them. The CDR3 extends over 14 amino acids. Germline assignment: CDR1 SNHLY and CDR2 FYNNEI.

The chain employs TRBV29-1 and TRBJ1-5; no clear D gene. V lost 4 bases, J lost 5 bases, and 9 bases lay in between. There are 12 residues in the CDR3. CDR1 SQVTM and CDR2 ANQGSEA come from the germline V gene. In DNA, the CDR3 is TGCAGCGTTGGGCAGAGCGATCAGCCCCAGCATTTT. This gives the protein CSVGQSDQPQHF.

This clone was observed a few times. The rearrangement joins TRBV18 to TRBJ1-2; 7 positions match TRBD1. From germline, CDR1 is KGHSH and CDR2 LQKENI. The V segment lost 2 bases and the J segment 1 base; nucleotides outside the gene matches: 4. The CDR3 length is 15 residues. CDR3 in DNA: TGTGCCAGCTCACCAACCGGGACAGATAACTATGGCTACACCTTC. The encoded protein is CASSPTGTDNYGYTF. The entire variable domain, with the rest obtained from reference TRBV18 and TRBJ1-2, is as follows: NAGVMQNPRHLVRRRGQEARLRCSPMKGHSHVYWYRQLPEEGLKFMVYLQKENIIDESGMPKERFSAEFPKEGPSILRIQQVVRGDSAAYFCASSPTGTDNYGYTFGSGTRLTVV.

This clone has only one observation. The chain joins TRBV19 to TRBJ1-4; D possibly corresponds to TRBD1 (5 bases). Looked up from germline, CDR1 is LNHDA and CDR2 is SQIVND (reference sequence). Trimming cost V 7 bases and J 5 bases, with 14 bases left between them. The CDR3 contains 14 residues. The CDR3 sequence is CASKVGAWNEKLFF. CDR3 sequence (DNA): TGTGCCAGTAAGGTAGGGGCATGGAATGAAAAACTGTTTTTT.

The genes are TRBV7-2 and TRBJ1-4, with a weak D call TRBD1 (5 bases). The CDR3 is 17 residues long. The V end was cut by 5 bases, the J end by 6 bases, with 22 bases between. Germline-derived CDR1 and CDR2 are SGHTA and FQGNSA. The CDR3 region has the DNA TGTGCCAGCAGCGTAGGGCCATGGGCCAGGGATTATGAAAAACTGTTTTTT. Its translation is CASSVGPWARDYEKLFF.

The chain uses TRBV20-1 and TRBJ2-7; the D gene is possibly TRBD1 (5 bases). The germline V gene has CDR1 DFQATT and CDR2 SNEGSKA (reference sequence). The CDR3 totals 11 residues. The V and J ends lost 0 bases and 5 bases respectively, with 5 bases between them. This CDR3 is CSAREGDEQYF. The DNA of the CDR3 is TGCAGTGCTAGAGAAGGGGACGAGCAGTACTTC.

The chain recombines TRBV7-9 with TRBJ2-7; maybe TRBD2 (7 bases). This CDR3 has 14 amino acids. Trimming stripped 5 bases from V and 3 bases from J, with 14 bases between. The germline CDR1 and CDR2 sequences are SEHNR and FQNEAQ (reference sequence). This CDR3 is CASSLEGGHYEQYF. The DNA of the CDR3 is TGTGCCAGCAGCCTGGAGGGGGGGCACTACGAGCAGTACTTC.

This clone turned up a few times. This CDR3 is CASSLDWTGGEGTEAFF. CDR3 coding DNA: TGTGCCAGCAGCTTGGACTGGACAGGGGGCGAGGGGACTGAAGCTTTCTTT. V gene TRBV5-5 combines with J gene TRBJ1-1; 11 bases match TRBD1. This CDR3 comprises 17 residues. Looked up from germline, CDR1 is SGHKS and CDR2 is YYEKEE (reference sequence). V shed 0 bases and J 5 bases; nucleotides not matched to a gene: 9.

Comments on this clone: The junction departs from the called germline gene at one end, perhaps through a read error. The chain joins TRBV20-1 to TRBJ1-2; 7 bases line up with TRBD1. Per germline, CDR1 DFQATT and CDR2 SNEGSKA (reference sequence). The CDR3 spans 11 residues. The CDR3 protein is CSASGTAHRPF. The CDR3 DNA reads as TGCAGTGCAAGTGGGACAGCACACCGTCCCTTC.

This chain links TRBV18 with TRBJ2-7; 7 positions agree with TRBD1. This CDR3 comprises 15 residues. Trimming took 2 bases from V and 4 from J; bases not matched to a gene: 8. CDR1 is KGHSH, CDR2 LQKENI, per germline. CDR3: CASSPNLGTEYEQYF. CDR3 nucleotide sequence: TGTGCCAGCTCACCAAATCTAGGGACAGAGTACGAGCAGTACTTC.

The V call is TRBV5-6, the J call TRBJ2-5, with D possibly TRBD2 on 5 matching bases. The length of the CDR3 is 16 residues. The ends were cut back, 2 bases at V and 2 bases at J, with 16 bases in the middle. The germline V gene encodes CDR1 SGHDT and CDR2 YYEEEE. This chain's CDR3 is CASSFGPTGLQETQYF. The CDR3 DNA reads TGTGCCAGCAGCTTCGGACCAACGGGGTTACAAGAGACCCAGTACTTC.

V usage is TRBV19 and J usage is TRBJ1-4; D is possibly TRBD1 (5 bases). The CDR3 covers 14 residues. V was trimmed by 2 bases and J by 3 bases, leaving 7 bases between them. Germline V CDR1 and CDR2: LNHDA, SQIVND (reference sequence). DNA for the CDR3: TGTGCCAGTAGTATACTACAGGCTAATGAAAAACTGTTTTTT. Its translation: CASSILQANEKLFF. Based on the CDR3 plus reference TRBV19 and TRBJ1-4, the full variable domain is DGGITQSPKYLFRKEGQNVTLSCEQNLNHDAMYWYRQDPGQGLRLIYYSQIVNDFQKGDIAEGYSVSREKKESFPLTVTSAQKNPTAFYLCASSILQANEKLFFGSGTQLSVL.

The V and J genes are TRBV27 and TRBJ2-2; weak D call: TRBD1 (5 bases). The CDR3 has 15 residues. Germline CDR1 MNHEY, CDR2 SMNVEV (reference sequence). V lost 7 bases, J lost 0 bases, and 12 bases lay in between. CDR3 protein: CASTGHRTNTGELFF. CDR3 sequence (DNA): TGTGCCAGCACCGGGCACAGGACGAACACCGGGGAGCTGTTTTTT.

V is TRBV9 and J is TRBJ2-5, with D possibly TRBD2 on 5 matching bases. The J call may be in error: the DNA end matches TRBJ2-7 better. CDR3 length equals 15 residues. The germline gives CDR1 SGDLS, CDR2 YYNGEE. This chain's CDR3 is CASSPPGNIGYEQYF. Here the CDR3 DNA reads TGTGCCAGCAGCCCACCCGGGAACATTGGCTACGAGCAGTACTTC.

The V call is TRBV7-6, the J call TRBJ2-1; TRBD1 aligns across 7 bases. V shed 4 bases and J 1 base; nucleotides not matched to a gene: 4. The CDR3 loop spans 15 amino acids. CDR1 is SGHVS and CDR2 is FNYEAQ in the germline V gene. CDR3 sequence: CASSSQQGSYNEQFF. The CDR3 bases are TGTGCCAGCAGCTCCCAACAGGGGTCCTACAATGAGCAGTTCTTC.

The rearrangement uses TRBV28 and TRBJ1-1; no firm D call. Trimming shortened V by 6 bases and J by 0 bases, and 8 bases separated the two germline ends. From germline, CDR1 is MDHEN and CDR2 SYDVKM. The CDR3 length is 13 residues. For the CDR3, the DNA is TGTGCCAGCAGCACACACATGAACACTGAAGCTTTCTTT. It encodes CASSTHMNTEAFF.

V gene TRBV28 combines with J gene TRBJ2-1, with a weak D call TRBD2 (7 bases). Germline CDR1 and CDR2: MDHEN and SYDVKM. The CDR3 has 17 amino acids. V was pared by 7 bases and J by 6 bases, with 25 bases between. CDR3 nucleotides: TGTGCCAGCAACGCCCGCGGGGTGGGGGGGCGTTTCAATGAGCAGTTCTTC. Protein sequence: CASNARGVGGRFNEQFF.

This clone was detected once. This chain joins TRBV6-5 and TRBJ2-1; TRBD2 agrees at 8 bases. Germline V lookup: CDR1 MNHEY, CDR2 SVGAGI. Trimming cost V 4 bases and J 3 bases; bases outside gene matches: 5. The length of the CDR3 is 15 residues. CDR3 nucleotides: TGTGCCAGCAGTTCCAAGCGGGGGTTCTACAATGAGCAGTTCTTC. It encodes CASSSKRGFYNEQFF.

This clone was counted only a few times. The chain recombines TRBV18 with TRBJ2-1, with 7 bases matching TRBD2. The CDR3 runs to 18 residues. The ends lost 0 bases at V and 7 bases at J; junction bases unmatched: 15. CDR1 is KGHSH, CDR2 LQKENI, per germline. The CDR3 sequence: CASSPPSGGGWLVNEQFF. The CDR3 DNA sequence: TGTGCCAGCTCACCACCGTCGGGGGGAGGATGGCTGGTTAATGAGCAGTTCTTC.

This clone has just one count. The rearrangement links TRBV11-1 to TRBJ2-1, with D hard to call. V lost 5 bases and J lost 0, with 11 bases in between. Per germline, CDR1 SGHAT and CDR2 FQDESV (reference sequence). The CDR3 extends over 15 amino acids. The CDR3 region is CASSGQVGSYNEQFF. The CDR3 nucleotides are TGTGCCAGCAGCGGCCAGGTCGGCTCCTACAATGAGCAGTTCTTC.

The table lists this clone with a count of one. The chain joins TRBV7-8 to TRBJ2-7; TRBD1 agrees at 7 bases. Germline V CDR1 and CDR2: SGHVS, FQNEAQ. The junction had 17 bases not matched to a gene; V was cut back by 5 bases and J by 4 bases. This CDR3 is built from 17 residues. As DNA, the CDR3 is TGTGCCAGCAGCCGTTGGTCTTTAAGGGACAGCGGTTACGAGCAGTACTTC. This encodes CASSRWSLRDSGYEQYF.

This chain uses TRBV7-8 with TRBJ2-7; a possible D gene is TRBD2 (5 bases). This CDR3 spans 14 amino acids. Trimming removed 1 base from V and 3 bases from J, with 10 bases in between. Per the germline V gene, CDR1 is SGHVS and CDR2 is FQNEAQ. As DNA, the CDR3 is TGTGCCAGCAGCTTAGGTCTAGCAGACTACGAGCAGTACTTC. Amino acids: CASSLGLADYEQYF.

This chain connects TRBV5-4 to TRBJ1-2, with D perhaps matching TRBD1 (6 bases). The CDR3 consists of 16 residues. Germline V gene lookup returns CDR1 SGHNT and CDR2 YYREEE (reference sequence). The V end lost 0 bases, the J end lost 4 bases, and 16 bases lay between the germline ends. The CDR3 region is CASSLGTAIGSYGYTF. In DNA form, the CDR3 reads TGTGCCAGCAGCTTGGGGACAGCAATCGGGTCCTATGGCTACACCTTC. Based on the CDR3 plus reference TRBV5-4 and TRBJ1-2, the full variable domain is ETGVTQSPTHLIKTRGQQVTLRCSSQSGHNTVSWYQQALGQGPQFIFQYYREEENGRGNFPPRFSGLQFPNYSSELNVNALELDDSALYLCASSLGTAIGSYGYTFGSGTRLTVV.

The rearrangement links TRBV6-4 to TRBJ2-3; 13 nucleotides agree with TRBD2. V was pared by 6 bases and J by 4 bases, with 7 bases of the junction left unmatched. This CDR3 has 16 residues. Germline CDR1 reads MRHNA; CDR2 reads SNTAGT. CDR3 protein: CASSLGTSGTSDTQYF. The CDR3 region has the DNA TGTGCCAGCAGCTTAGGGACTAGCGGGACCTCAGATACGCAGTATTTT.

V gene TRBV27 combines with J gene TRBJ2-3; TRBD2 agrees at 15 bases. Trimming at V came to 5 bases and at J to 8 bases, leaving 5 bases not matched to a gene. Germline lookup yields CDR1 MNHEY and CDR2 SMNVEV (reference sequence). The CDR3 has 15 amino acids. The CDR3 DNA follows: TGTGCCAGCAGTCTAGGACTAGCGGGGGGGCTTACGCAGTATTTT. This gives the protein CASSLGLAGGLTQYF.

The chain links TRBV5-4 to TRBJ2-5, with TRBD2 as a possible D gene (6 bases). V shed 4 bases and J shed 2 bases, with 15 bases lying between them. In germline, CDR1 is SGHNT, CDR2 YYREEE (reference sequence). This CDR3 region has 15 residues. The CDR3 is CASSRSGYYQETQYF. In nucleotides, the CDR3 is TGTGCCAGCAGCCGAAGCGGGTACTATCAAGAGACCCAGTACTTC.